The TCR beta chain under discussion was sequenced for a study of cytomegalovirus exposure and HLA in healthy donors. With 60 Vbeta and 13 Jbeta primers, the PCR was carried out. Method: immunoSEQ multiplex PCR; TCRdb's copy keeps in-frame clones and lacks some. The table has some 120,000 clones, under 12% seen once; the top ten hold 4% to 5%. CDR3 length: 14 residues. Germline V gene data show CDR1 as MGHRA and CDR2 as YSYEKL. V lost 1 base and J lost 2, with 9 bases in between. Study results and limitations: Associated with HLA alleles at 0.05 false discovery rate in a later analysis were some 16,000 TCR beta sequences. TCR beta chain V- and J-gene trimming was linked, in a later analysis, to a missense variant in DCLRE1C. An analysis done earlier found most TCR beta V segments productive about 87% or about 30% of the time. Many donors shared some public TCRs, even though most TCR sequences were rare.

On this clone itself: Antigen unknown.

Sequenced sample: PBMCs. This sequence joins TRBV4-1 and TRBJ2-7; D call uncertain. This TCR came from a young woman in good health and CMV-seropositive. The CDR3 protein is CASSQGRGAYEQYF. CDR3 nucleotide sequence: TGCGCCAGCAGCCAAGGTCGCGGTGCCTACGAGCAGTACTTC.